Listed below are T cell receptor beta chains from one sample, sequenced in a study of T cell changes during pregnancy in multiple sclerosis. Clones were read by immunoSEQ multiplex PCR, and TCRdb kept only the in-frame ones, dropping some. The table has some 30,000 clones, approximately 88% seen once. This material consisted of CD8+ T cells from peripheral blood mononuclear cells, taken before pregnancy. The source is a female donor with multiple sclerosis, enrolled in a pregnancy study. Both conserved end residues are part of each CDR3.

TRBJ2-3,TRBV6-5,CASSYSGSGIVDTQYF
TRBJ1-1,TRBV27,CASRYFDRGALNTEAFF
TRBJ2-6,TRBV7-9,CASRSTGSGANVLTF
TRBJ2-7,TRBV2,CASSPSSGPTYEQYF
TRBJ1-2,TRBV6-5,CASSYSTSGTLGYTF
TRBJ2-5,TRBV9,CASSVGGTGVLETQYF
TRBJ2-3,TRBV4-3,CASSPAYGDGTDTQYF
TRBJ2-1,TRBV2,CASSTGTGEVDEQFF
TRBJ2-1,TRBV7-9,CASRPSEYNEQFF
TRBJ1-5,TRBV7-2,CASSLDGIGLQPQHF